The rows below give T cell receptor beta chains drawn from one sample of a study of CD8 T cells in ankylosing spondylitis. TCRdb re-called the 5' RACE reads with MiXCR, one entry per CDR3 protein. The data hold 300,000 to 400,000 distinct CDR3 sequences, with approximately 10% observed a single time. The sequencing input was blood, either unsorted or a sorted T cell fraction (not recorded which). The receptors here all came from a female donor with ankylosing spondylitis or in good health (not recorded which). CDR3s include the opening cysteine and the closing phenylalanine or tryptophan. Fields, in order: D gene, CDR3 length, J gene, V gene, clone size, CDR3 DNA, CDR3 protein. D genes are given only for firm matches. Where a row states a size, it is once, few, many or the class of an expanded clone; other rows omit it.

>NA|16|TRBJ1-3|TRBV9|many
TGTGCCAGCAGCGTAGGATTCCGACCCTCTGGAAACACCATATATTTT
CASSVGFRPSGNTIYF
>NA|13|TRBJ2-7|TRBV27|many
TGTGCCAGCAGTCTTAGGAGGGGCTACGAGCAGTACTTC
CASSLRRGYEQYF
>TRBD1|15|TRBJ2-7|TRBV6-1|few
TGTGCCAGCAGTGAAGCCCCCGACAGGGTTGAAGAGCAGTACTTC
CASSEAPDRVEEQYF
>TRBD1|15|TRBJ1-1|TRBV28|many
TGTGCCAGCAGTGGACAGGGGCCCTTTGGGGTTGGAGCTTTCTTT
CASSGQGPFGVGAFF
>NA|14|TRBJ2-3|TRBV5-1|NA
TGCGCCAGCAGCTTGTTTCTGGAGGGGGATACGCAGTATTTT
CASSLFLEGDTQYF
>NA|12|TRBJ2-1|TRBV15|NA
TGTGCCACCAGCAGTCTACACAATGAGCAGTTCTTC
CATSSLHNEQFF
>NA|13|TRBJ2-3|TRBV18|NA
TGTGCCAGCTCACCAAAACGGGGCTTATCGCAGTATTTT
CASSPKRGLSQYF
>NA|17|TRBJ1-1|TRBV20-1|many
TGCAGTGCTAGTTTACCCCGGACAGTTGAGGGTGACACTGAAGCTTTCTTT
CSASLPRTVEGDTEAFF
>NA|13|TRBJ2-2|TRBV15|NA
TGTGCCACCAGCAGAGCGGGGCTGGGGGAGCTGTTTTTT
CATSRAGLGELFF
>NA|15|TRBJ1-2|TRBV7-2|few
TGTGCCAGCAGCTTAGATAACAGGGTCAGCTATGGCTACACCTTC
CASSLDNRVSYGYTF
>TRBD2|14|TRBJ2-3|TRBV27|many
TGTGCCAGCAGCCAAGGTCTAGCGGGAGATACGCAGTATTTT
CASSQGLAGDTQYF
>NA|14|TRBJ2-2|TRBV7-9|many
TGTGCCAGCAGCTTAGCGCGTGTTACCGGGGAGCTGTTTTTT
CASSLARVTGELFF
>NA|13|TRBJ2-2|TRBV20-1|many
TGCAGTGCCCTAGGGGGTTTTAACGGGGAGCTGTTTTTT
CSALGGFNGELFF
>TRBD2|14|TRBJ2-5|TRBV20-1|NA
TGCAGTGCTAGAGGGACTAGCGGAAGGGAGACCCAGTACTTC
CSARGTSGRETQYF
>NA|15|TRBJ2-3|TRBV29-1|few
NA
CSVESVPPEEIRSIF
>NA|16|TRBJ2-7|TRBV20-1|many
TGCAGTGCTAGACATACTACTGTCGGTCACTCCTACGAGCAGTACTTC
CSARHTTVGHSYEQYF
>TRBD1|15|TRBJ2-3|TRBV29-1|many
TGCAGCGCCTCACTGGGATCACAGGGGACAGATACGCAGTATTTT
CSASLGSQGTDTQYF
>NA|14|TRBJ2-7|TRBV20-1|many
TGCAGAGCTACTAAAGACCGAATCGAGCGAGGTACCTCATTC
CRATKDRIERGTSF
>TRBD2|14|TRBJ2-7|TRBV28|NA
TGTGCCAGCAGACTAGCGGAAGCCCCCTACGAGCAGTACTTC
CASRLAEAPYEQYF
>TRBD2|22|TRBJ2-7|TRBV5-1|many
TGCGCCAGCAGCTTGGCACCCCTTTCCGGGACTAGCGTCTCTATCTTCTCCTACGAGCAGTACTTC
CASSLAPLSGTSVSIFSYEQYF
>NA|13|TRBJ2-2|TRBV7-2|few
TGTGCCAGCAGCTTCTTAGGGCTGGGGGAGCTGTTTTTT
CASSFLGLGELFF
>NA|12|TRBJ2-7|TRBV9|NA
TGTGCCAGCAGCCTCTGGGACGGGGAGCAGTACTTC
CASSLWDGEQYF
>NA|13|TRBJ1-1|TRBV29-1|many
TGCAGCGTTGCCCCCCCACAGCTGATTGAAGCTTTCTTT
CSVAPPQLIEAFF
>NA|14|TRBJ1-3|TRBV4-2|many
TGTGCCAGCAGCCGATTAGGGGCTGGAAACACCATATATTTT
CASSRLGAGNTIYF
>NA|13|TRBJ1-5|TRBV20-1|NA
TGCAGTGCTGTTCGGGACAGCAATCAGCCCCAGCATTTT
CSAVRDSNQPQHF
>NA|21|TRBJ2-3|TRBV18|many
TGTGCCAGCTCACCCCTCCATGGGGGGGCGCCATCATCGGGCGCAGCAGATACGCAGTATTTT
CASSPLHGGAPSSGAADTQYF
>TRBD1|13|TRBJ2-5|TRBV20-1|NA
TGCAGTGGGGACAGGGTACTTGGGGAGACCCAGTACTTC
CSGDRVLGETQYF
>TRBD1|15|TRBJ1-2|TRBV18|few
TGTGCCAGCTCACCATTCAAGACAGGGAACTATGGCTACACCTTC
CASSPFKTGNYGYTF
>NA|14|TRBJ1-2|TRBV4-1|NA
TGCGCCAGCAGCCAGGCGGGGCTCGGAGGGGGCTACACCTTC
CASSQAGLGGGYTF
>TRBD1|14|TRBJ2-7|TRBV10-3|many
TGTGCCATCATGGGACAGGGGGTACCCTACGAGCAGTACTTC
CAIMGQGVPYEQYF
>NA|13|TRBJ1-5|TRBV5-5|few
TGTGCCAGCAGCCCCAACGCCGGTCAGCCCCAGCATTTT
CASSPNAGQPQHF
>TRBD1|15|TRBJ1-1|TRBV28|many
TGTGCCAGCAGACCTTACACAGGGGGCAACACTGAAGCTTTCTTT
CASRPYTGGNTEAFF
>TRBD2|17|TRBJ2-5|TRBV10-3|few
TGTGCCATCAGTGAGTCCGAGCGGGAGGGCCGCCTAGCGACCCAGTACTTC
CAISESEREGRLATQYF
>NA|16|TRBJ2-1|TRBV12-3/TRBV12-4|many
TGTGCCAGCAGTCCCAGAGACAGGAGCTCCTACAATGAGCAGTTCTTC
CASSPRDRSSYNEQFF
>TRBD2|13|TRBJ2-3|TRBV20-1|NA
TGCACCTCTAGCGGGGGGGCCTTGGATACGCAGTATTTT
CTSSGGALDTQYF
>NA|17|TRBJ2-2|TRBV3-2|few
TGTGCCAGCAGCCAAGCGTTGGTAGCGGGAAGGGGCGGGGAGCTGTTTTTT
CASSQALVAGRGGELFF
>NA|14|TRBJ1-1|TRBV9|NA
TGTGCCAGCAGCTTTGGGCCTGGGGGCACTGAAGCTTTCTTT
CASSFGPGGTEAFF
>NA|19|TRBJ2-7|TRBV12-3/TRBV12-4|NA
TGTGCCTTCAGTCCCGGTCTGGGCCCGTCCTCTAAAAGCTCCTACGAGCAGTACTTC
CAFSPGLGPSSKSSYEQYF
>NA|13|TRBJ2-1|TRBV29-1|many
TGCAGCGTTGTTGGTCTGAGAGCTCCGGAGCAGTTCTTC
CSVVGLRAPEQFF
>TRBD1|15|TRBJ1-5|TRBV12-3/TRBV12-4|many
TGTGCCAGCAGTTCGCGGACAGGGTACAATCAGCCCCAGCATTTT
CASSSRTGYNQPQHF
>TRBD1|14|TRBJ1-1|TRBV7-9|few
TGTGCCAGCAGCTTAACAGGGGACTACACTGAAGCTTTCTTT
CASSLTGDYTEAFF
>NA|13|TRBJ2-5|TRBV20-1|many
TGCAGTGCCCCCGAGGCGTCAGGAGAGACCCAGTACTTC
CSAPEASGETQYF
>NA|15|TRBJ1-1|TRBV20-1|many
TGCAGTGCCCTCCCCGGGGGCTCTGGGAACACTGAAGCTTTCTTT
CSALPGGSGNTEAFF
>NA|14|TRBJ2-3|TRBV29-1|many
TGCAGCGTTGAAGGACAGGGGAGGGCAGATACGCAGTATTTT
CSVEGQGRADTQYF
>NA|14|TRBJ2-5|TRBV7-6|NA
TGTGCCAGCAGCTTAGTTGCGGGGGCCCCGGATCCGTACTTC
CASSLVAGAPDPYF
>NA|14|TRBJ1-2|TRBV3-1|NA
TGTGCCAGCAGCCAGGACGGGACCTGGCGGGGCTACACCTTC
CASSQDGTWRGYTF
>NA|12|TRBJ2-7|TRBV18|many
TGTGCCAGCAGCCCGGGGTACTACGAGCAGTACTTC
CASSPGYYEQYF
>NA|15|TRBJ2-3|TRBV5-6|many
TGTGCCAGCAGCTTGTGGCAGACTAGCACAGATACGCAGTATTTT
CASSLWQTSTDTQYF
>NA|13|TRBJ2-7|TRBV10-1|many
TGCGCCAGCAGTGCAGGCTTAACCTACGAGCAGTACTTC
CASSAGLTYEQYF
>NA|14|TRBJ2-2|TRBV12-3/TRBV12-4|NA
TGTGCCAGCAGTTTAGCGGCGGGACCAAGTGAGCTGTTTTTT
CASSLAAGPSELFF
>TRBD2|17|TRBJ2-3|TRBV7-2|many
TGTGCCAGCAGCCGTCAAATAGGGACTAGCGGGAGAGATACGCAGTATTTT
CASSRQIGTSGRDTQYF
>NA|12|TRBJ2-5|TRBV20-1|many
TGCAGTGCTAGACCCTTTGGGGAGACCCAGTACTTC
CSARPFGETQYF
>TRBD2|16|TRBJ2-2|TRBV20-1|NA
TGCAGTGCTAGGCCTACTAGCGGGAGAGGGACCGGGGAGCTGTTTTTT
CSARPTSGRGTGELFF
>NA|14|TRBJ2-1|TRBV4-2|NA
TGTGCCAGCAGCCAAGACGACAGGCAGAATGAGCAGTTCTTC
CASSQDDRQNEQFF
>NA|15|TRBJ1-4|TRBV20-1|NA
TGCAGTGCTAGACCCCCGGGCCCAACGGGTGAAAAACTGTTTTTT
CSARPPGPTGEKLFF
>TRBD1|14|TRBJ2-7|TRBV11-2|few
TGTGCCAGCAGCGTACACAGGGGCACCTACGAGCAGTACTTC
CASSVHRGTYEQYF
>NA|14|TRBJ2-3|TRBV7-3|many
TGTGCCAGCAGCCGTACGGGGGGCGGAGATACGCAGTATTTT
CASSRTGGGDTQYF